This T cell receptor beta chain derives from a study of T cell responses to AZD1222 COVID-19 vaccine. TCRdb keeps only in-frame clones here, not all; method: immunoSEQ multiplex PCR. The sample lists 150,000 to 190,000 clones; 87% were seen once. Germline V gene sequence: CDR1 SQVTM, CDR2 ANQGSEA. The length of the CDR3 is 12 residues. J lost 6 bases, V lost 7 bases, and 5 bases had no gene match. Second-dose groups at about 4 or about 12 weeks were pooled. Concerning this clone itself: Antigen unknown.

General study points: Baseline seropositives among AZD1222 recipients totaled only five to seven. Sampled repertoires all dated from after the peak T cell response. Spike was spanned by vaccine-associated CD4 TCRs, with dominance at 160-218 and 743-854.

The source of this sequence is an adult who received the AZD1222 COVID-19 vaccine. This specimen consisted of peripheral blood, obtained 28 days after the second AZD1222 dose. The V gene is TRBV29-1, the J gene TRBJ2-2, with 7 bases aligning to TRBD1. CDR3 in amino acids: CSASQGPGELFF. CDR3 coding DNA: TGCAGCGCATCACAGGGGCCCGGGGAGCTGTTTTTT.